This T cell receptor beta chain originates from a study of response to subunit inactivated influenza vaccine. In this sample, this clonotype turned up many times. Its matching antigen is unknown. TCRdb fed the RT-PCR reads into MiXCR, producing one record per CDR3 protein. The repertoire holds almost 250,000 distinct CDR3 sequences, with over 9% as singletons. V was trimmed by 5 bases and J by 11 bases, leaving 21 bases between them. Germline V gene sequence: CDR1 SEHNR, CDR2 FQNEAQ (reference sequence). The CDR3 runs 14 residues. Study-wide results and limits: It was suggested by the authors that few new T cells are recruited by each seasonal influenza vaccination.

This chain links TRBV7-9 with TRBJ1-1; D is perhaps TRBD1 (5 bases). The receptor's source is a man aged 45-60 years who received an inactivated influenza vaccine. The sequencing used non-naive T cells sorted from PBMCs, collected around two weeks before vaccination. The CDR3 spells CASSAGGRPGDAFF. DNA for the CDR3: TGTGCCAGCAGCGCAGGTGGACGACCGGGGGATGCTTTCTTT. The variable domain in full, with the rest retrieved from reference TRBV7-9 and TRBJ1-1, is DTGVSQNPRHKITKRGQNVTFRCDPISEHNRLYWYRQTLGQGPEFLTYFQNEAQLEKSRLLSDRFSAERPKGSFSTLEIQRTEQGDSAMYLCASSAGGRPGDAFFGQGTRLTVV.